The subject of this entry is one T cell receptor (beta chain). The table came from immunoSEQ multiplex PCR; TCRdb's copy has only in-frame clones and leaves some out. The data contain 65,000 to 90,000 clones, roughly 87% of them singletons. The entry originates in a study of OX40 agonist ivuxolimab in advanced cancers. Study details: Anti-PD-1, anti-PD-L1 or anti-CTLA-4 therapy given earlier was allowed, and roughly 40% had some.

V lost 8 bases to trimming and J lost 6 bases, with 10 bases between them. Germline CDR1 and CDR2: SEHNR and FQNEAQ (reference sequence). This CDR3 has 12 amino acids. The receptor was isolated from an adult with an advanced solid tumor such as melanoma, head and neck, liver or kidney cancer. Sequences were derived from CD4+ or CD8+ T cells sorted from blood, sampled in a trial of the OX40 agonist ivuxolimab. The chain carries TRBV7-9 and TRBJ1-4, with D maybe TRBD1 (6 bases). The CDR3 spells CASGRGDEKLFF. CDR3 in DNA: TGTGCCAGCGGCAGGGGTGATGAAAAACTGTTTTTT.